This section outlines one T cell receptor (beta chain) sequence together with its context. These data are taken from a study of blood T cell repertoires in COVID-19. Methods used by the authors: Quantification of nucleated cells was approximated via reference gene primer amplification. Sequencing was performed with immunoSEQ multiplex PCR; in TCRdb, only in-frame clones are kept and a portion is missing. The D gene and trimming were derived from the DNA, and the V and J assignments and clone size from that table. The sample has some 270,000 clones, roughly 89% seen once. V was shortened by 3 bases and J by 6 bases, with 23 bases between the two germline ends. Germline lookup yields CDR1 GTSNPN and CDR2 SVGIG (reference sequence). CDR3 length: 16 amino acids. Cohort assignment relied on participant-reported clinical history. All recovered Cohort 3 donors got two negative PCRs, got clearance, or saw symptom resolution.

Sequenced: PBMCs or T cells enriched from blood (not recorded which). This chain joins TRBV30 and TRBJ1-2, with D perhaps TRBD1 (6 bases). The sequence came from a woman aged 40 to 50 who had recovered from COVID-19. The CDR3, as DNA: TGTGCCTGGAGAGGAGGTATTAAACAGGGATTTAATGGCTACACCTTC. Its protein product is CAWRGGIKQGFNGYTF.